This entry lists 17 T cell receptor beta chains sequenced from one sample in a study of blood T cell repertoires in COVID-19. TCRdb keeps only in-frame clones here, not all; method: immunoSEQ multiplex PCR. The sample holds under 350,000 clones, roughly 90% seen once. Sequenced material: peripheral blood. The receptors were gathered from a woman aged 25-40 years with COVID-19, enrolled during active disease.

This clone was observed once. The rearrangement links TRBV5-4 to TRBJ1-2, with D perhaps matching TRBD1 (6 bases). The CDR3 sequence is 13 residues long. The germline V gene has CDR1 SGHNT and CDR2 YYREEE (reference sequence). V gave up 4 bases and J gave up 4 bases, with 11 bases separating them. Here the CDR3 DNA reads TGTGCCAGCAGCCCTGACAGGTTCTATGGCTACACCTTC. Translating it yields CASSPDRFYGYTF.

The chain uses TRBV25-1 and TRBJ1-6; D ambiguous. Germline lookup yields CDR1 MGHDK and CDR2 SYGVNS. V lost 1 base, J lost 7 bases, and 11 bases lay in between. The CDR3 is made up of 15 amino acids. The CDR3 here is CASSEFRGGNSPLHF. In DNA form, the CDR3 reads TGTGCCAGCAGTGAATTTCGGGGTGGGAATTCACCCCTCCACTTT.

The chain links TRBV29-1 to TRBJ1-1, with 7 bases aligning to TRBD1. Germline V CDR1 and CDR2: SQVTM, ANQGSEA. Unmatched junction bases numbered 9, after V lost 2 bases and J lost 12 bases. The CDR3 has 12 residues. The CDR3 DNA reads TGCAGCGTTGAACCCCGACAGGGTCAATCTTTCTTT. Translating gives CSVEPRQGQSFF.

Here the CDR3 reads CASSLSGQPHQPQHF. CDR3 nucleotides: TGTGCCAGCAGTTTATCGGGACAACCTCATCAGCCCCAGCATTTT. The rearrangement links TRBV27 to TRBJ1-5; a weak D match, TRBD1 (6 bases). This CDR3 contains 15 residues. Trimming removed 0 bases from V and 5 bases from J, with 11 bases in between. Germline V gene sequence: CDR1 MNHEY, CDR2 SMNVEV (reference sequence).

The chain recombines TRBV7-2 with TRBJ1-2; D possibly corresponds to TRBD1 (6 bases). Germline loops: CDR1 SGHTA, CDR2 FQGNSA. The CDR3 extends over 15 amino acids. V lost 1 base and J lost 8, with 17 bases in between. CDR3 amino acids: CASSLGAGTKGGYTF. The CDR3 region has the DNA TGTGCCAGCAGCTTAGGAGCCGGGACAAAGGGGGGCTACACCTTC.

In its sample, this clone was seen a few times. This chain joins TRBV7-9 and TRBJ1-1; D may be TRBD1 (6 bases). The CDR3 length is 12 residues. The germline gives CDR1 SEHNR, CDR2 FQNEAQ (reference sequence). The ends were cut back, 6 bases at V and 7 bases at J, with 12 bases in the middle. CDR3 protein: CASRFRTDEAFF. CDR3 coding DNA: TGTGCCAGCAGATTTAGGACAGATGAAGCTTTCTTT.

The chain is built from TRBV20-1 and TRBJ1-3; D not certain. Trimming shortened V by 6 bases and J by 2 bases, and 5 bases separated the two germline ends. CDR1 and CDR2 from the germline V gene are DFQATT and SNEGSKA (reference sequence). There are 11 residues in the CDR3. CDR3 residues: CSASAGNTIYF. CDR3 in DNA: TGCAGTGCCTCCGCTGGAAACACCATATATTTT.

V and J are TRBV10-3 and TRBJ2-4, with TRBD1 matching 7 bases. This CDR3 comprises 15 residues. Germline CDR1 and CDR2: ENHRY and SYGVKD. Trimming took 0 bases from V and 4 from J; bases not matched to a gene: 3. This chain's CDR3 is CAISESGTVKNIQYF. The CDR3 nucleotides read TGTGCCATCAGTGAGTCCGGGACAGTAAAAAACATTCAGTACTTC.

The chain links TRBV29-1 to TRBJ2-5; 9 positions match TRBD2. The germline V gene encodes CDR1 SQVTM and CDR2 ANQGSEA. There are 14 residues in the CDR3. J was trimmed by 1 base and V by 3 bases; bases with no gene match: 3. CDR3 residues: CSVEGAGGQETQYF. In DNA form, the CDR3 reads TGCAGCGTTGAGGGAGCGGGGGGCCAAGAGACCCAGTACTTC.

The chain carries TRBV28 and TRBJ1-2; a possible D gene is TRBD1 (6 bases). V was clipped by 5 bases and J by 5 bases, with 21 bases between them. The V gene's germline CDR1 is MDHEN and CDR2 SYDVKM. This CDR3 comprises 16 residues. The CDR3 DNA reads TGTGCCAGCAGTCCGCGCATTATTAGGACAGAGTATGGCTACACCTTC. Amino acid sequence: CASSPRIIRTEYGYTF.

This clone was picked up a small number of times. This chain uses TRBV6-5 with TRBJ1-2, with D perhaps matching TRBD1 (5 bases). Trimming pared 6 bases from V and 3 bases from J, leaving 11 bases between. Germline lookup yields CDR1 MNHEY and CDR2 SVGAGI. The CDR3 has 13 residues. The CDR3 is CASSPPGHYGYTF. The DNA of the CDR3 is TGTGCCAGCAGCCCCCCAGGGCACTATGGCTACACCTTC.

A remark on this clone: An end of the junction does not agree with germline; a read error may underlie this. The CDR3 nucleotides are TGTGCCAGCAGGGAAGGACAGCTAGGCGGTTATGGCTACACCTTC. Translating it yields CASREGQLGGYGYTF. V is TRBV2 and J is TRBJ1-2; maybe TRBD1 (6 bases). Germline CDR1 SNHLY, CDR2 FYNNEI. The CDR3 totals 15 residues.

V is TRBV30 and J is TRBJ1-3, with TRBD1 identical over 8 bases. The CDR3 loop spans 15 amino acids. Germline V gene data show CDR1 as GTSNPN and CDR2 as SVGIG (reference sequence). With 3 bases clipped from V and 0 bases from J, the junction kept 4 bases outside the gene matches. CDR3 residues: CAWRGQAISGNTIYF. The CDR3 DNA reads as TGTGCCTGGAGGGGACAGGCTATCTCTGGAAACACCATATATTTT.

The V gene is TRBV11-2, the J gene TRBJ2-5; D may be TRBD2 (6 bases). Germline-derived CDR1 and CDR2 are SGHAT and FQNNGV. The CDR3 has 13 residues. Trimming took 4 bases from V and 2 from J, leaving 8 bases between them. Here the CDR3 reads CASSSGVQETQYF. The CDR3 region has the DNA TGTGCCAGCAGCTCGGGGGTTCAAGAGACCCAGTACTTC.

V and J are TRBV28 and TRBJ1-6, with 7 nucleotides matching TRBD1. The CDR3 has 15 residues. The junction had 7 bases not matched to a gene; V was cut back by 6 bases and J by 5 bases. The germline gives CDR1 MDHEN, CDR2 SYDVKM. The CDR3 loop is CASSPIDRDNSPLHF. As DNA, the CDR3 is TGTGCCAGCAGCCCTATCGACAGGGATAATTCACCCCTCCACTTT.

The V and J genes are TRBV5-1 and TRBJ2-1, with D perhaps matching TRBD1 (6 bases). Germline lookup yields CDR1 SGHRS and CDR2 YFSETQ. Between the trimmed V and J ends, which lost 0 bases and 7 bases, there was a span of 14 bases. The CDR3 is 15 amino acids. The CDR3 coding sequence is TGCGCCAGCAGCTTGGCAGGGCAGGGGATAAATGAGCAGTTCTTC. As protein: CASSLAGQGINEQFF.

The rearrangement joins TRBV5-1 to TRBJ2-3, with TRBD1 identical over 8 bases. The CDR3 is 15 residues long. Germline-derived CDR1 and CDR2 are SGHRS and YFSETQ. Trimming took 6 bases from V and 0 from J; bases not matched to a gene: 6. The chain's CDR3 is CASNPGQASTDTQYF. The CDR3 coding sequence is TGCGCCAGCAACCCGGGACAGGCAAGCACAGATACGCAGTATTTT.